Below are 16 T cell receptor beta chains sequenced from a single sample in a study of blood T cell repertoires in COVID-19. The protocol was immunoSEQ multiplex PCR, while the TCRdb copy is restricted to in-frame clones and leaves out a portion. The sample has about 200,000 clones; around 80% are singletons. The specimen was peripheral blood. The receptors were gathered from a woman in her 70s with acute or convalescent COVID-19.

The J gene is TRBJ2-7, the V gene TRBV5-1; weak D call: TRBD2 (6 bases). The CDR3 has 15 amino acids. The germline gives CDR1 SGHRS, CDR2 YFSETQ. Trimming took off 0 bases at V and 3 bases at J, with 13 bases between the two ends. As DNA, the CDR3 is TGCGCCAGCAGCTTGGAGGCGGGGTTCGGCTACGAGCAGTACTTC. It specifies CASSLEAGFGYEQYF. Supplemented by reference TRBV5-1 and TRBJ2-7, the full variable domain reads KAGVTQTPRYLIKTRGQQVTLSCSPISGHRSVSWYQQTPGQGLQFLFEYFSETQRNKGNFPGRFSGRQFSNSRSEMNVSTLELGDSALYLCASSLEAGFGYEQYFGPGTRLTVT.

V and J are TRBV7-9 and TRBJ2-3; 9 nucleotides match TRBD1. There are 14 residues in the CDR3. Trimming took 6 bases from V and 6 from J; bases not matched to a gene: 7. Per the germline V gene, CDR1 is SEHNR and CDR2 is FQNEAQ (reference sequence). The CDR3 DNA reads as TGTGCCAGCAGTTGGGACAGGGACACGGATACGCAGTATTTT. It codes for CASSWDRDTDTQYF.

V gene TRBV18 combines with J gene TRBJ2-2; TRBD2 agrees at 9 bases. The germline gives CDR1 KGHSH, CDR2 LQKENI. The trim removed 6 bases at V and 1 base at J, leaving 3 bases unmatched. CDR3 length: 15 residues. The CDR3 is CASSPTSGNTGELFF. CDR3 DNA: TGTGCCAGCTCGCCGACTAGCGGGAACACCGGGGAGCTGTTTTTT.

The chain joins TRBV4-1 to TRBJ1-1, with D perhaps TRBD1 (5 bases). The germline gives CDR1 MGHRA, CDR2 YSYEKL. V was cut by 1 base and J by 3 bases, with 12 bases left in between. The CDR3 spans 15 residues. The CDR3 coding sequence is TGCGCCAGCAGCCAAGGACAGACGGTCGACACTGAAGCTTTCTTT. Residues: CASSQGQTVDTEAFF.

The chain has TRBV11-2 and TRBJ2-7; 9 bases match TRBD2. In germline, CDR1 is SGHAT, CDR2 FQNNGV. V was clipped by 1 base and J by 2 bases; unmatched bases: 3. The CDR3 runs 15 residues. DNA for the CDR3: TGTGCCAGCAGCTTAGGACTAGCGGAGGCCTACGAGCAGTACTTC. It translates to CASSLGLAEAYEQYF.

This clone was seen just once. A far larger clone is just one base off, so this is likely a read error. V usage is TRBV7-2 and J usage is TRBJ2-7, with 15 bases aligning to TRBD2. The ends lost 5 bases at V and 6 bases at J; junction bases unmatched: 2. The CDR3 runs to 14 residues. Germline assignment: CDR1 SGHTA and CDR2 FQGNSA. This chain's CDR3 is CASSTGLAGGEQYF. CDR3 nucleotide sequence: TGTGCCAGCAGCACGGGACTAGCGGGAGGCGAGCAGTACTTC.

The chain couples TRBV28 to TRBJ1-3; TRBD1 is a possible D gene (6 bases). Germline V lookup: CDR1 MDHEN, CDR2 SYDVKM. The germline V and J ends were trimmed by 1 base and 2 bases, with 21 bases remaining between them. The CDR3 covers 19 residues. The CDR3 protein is CASSLSHHRGALTGNTIYF. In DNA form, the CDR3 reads TGTGCCAGCAGTTTATCCCACCATCGGGGGGCGCTTACTGGAAACACCATATATTTT.

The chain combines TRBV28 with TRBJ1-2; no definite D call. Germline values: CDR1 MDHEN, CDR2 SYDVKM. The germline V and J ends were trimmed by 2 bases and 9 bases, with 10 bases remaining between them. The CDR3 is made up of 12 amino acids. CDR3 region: CASSLGGSRYTF. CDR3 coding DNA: TGTGCCAGCAGTTTAGGAGGGAGCCGCTACACCTTC.

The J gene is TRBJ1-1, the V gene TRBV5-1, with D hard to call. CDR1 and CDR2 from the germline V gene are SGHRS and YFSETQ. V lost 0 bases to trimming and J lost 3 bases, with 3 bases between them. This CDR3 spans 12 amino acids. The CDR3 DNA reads TGCGCCAGCAGCTTGGGAGACACTGAAGCTTTCTTT. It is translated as CASSLGDTEAFF.

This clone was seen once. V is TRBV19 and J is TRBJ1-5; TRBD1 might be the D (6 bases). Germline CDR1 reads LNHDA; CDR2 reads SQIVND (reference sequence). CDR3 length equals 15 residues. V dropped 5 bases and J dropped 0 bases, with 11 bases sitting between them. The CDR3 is CASSPGQNSNQPQHF. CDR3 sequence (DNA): TGTGCCAGTAGTCCTGGACAGAATAGCAATCAGCCCCAGCATTTT.

The CDR3 loop is CASSASGGRDNYGYTF. The DNA for the CDR3 is TGTGCCAGCAGCGCCTCGGGGGGCAGGGACAACTATGGCTACACCTTC. This chain connects TRBV2 to TRBJ1-2, with D possibly being TRBD1 (6 bases). Trimming cost V 6 bases and J 2 bases, with 19 bases left between them. CDR3 length equals 16 residues. Germline V gives CDR1 SNHLY, CDR2 FYNNEI.

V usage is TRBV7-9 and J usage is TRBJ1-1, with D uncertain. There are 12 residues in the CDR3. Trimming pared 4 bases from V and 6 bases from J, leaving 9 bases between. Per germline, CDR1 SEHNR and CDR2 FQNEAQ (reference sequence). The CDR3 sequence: CASSWGGPEAFF. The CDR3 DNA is TGTGCCAGCAGCTGGGGAGGGCCTGAAGCTTTCTTT.

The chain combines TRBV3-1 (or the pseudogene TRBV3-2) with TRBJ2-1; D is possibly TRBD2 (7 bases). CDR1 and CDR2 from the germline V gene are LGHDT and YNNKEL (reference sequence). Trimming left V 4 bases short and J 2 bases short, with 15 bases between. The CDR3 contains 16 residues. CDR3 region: CASSRGGAPPYNEQFF. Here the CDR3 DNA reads TGTGCCAGCAGCCGAGGGGGGGCGCCGCCCTACAATGAGCAGTTCTTC.

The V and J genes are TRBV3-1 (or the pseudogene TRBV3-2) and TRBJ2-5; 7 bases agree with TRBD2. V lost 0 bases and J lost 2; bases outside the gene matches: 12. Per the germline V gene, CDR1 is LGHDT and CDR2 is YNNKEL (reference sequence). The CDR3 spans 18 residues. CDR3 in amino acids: CASSQDSPGGSGQETQYF. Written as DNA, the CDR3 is TGTGCCAGCAGCCAAGACTCCCCGGGGGGAAGCGGTCAAGAGACCCAGTACTTC.

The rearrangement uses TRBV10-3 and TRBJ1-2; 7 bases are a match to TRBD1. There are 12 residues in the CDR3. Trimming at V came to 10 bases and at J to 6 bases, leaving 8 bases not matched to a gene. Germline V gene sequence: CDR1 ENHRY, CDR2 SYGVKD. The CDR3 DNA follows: TGTGCCAACAGGGGTGAGGGAAATGGCTACACCTTC. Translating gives CANRGEGNGYTF.

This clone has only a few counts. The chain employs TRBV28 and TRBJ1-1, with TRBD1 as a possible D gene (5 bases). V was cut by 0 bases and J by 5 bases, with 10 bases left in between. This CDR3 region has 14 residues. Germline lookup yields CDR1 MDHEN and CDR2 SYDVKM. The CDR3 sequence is CASSLWQGWTEAFF. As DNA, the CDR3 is TGTGCCAGCAGTTTATGGCAGGGCTGGACTGAAGCTTTCTTT.